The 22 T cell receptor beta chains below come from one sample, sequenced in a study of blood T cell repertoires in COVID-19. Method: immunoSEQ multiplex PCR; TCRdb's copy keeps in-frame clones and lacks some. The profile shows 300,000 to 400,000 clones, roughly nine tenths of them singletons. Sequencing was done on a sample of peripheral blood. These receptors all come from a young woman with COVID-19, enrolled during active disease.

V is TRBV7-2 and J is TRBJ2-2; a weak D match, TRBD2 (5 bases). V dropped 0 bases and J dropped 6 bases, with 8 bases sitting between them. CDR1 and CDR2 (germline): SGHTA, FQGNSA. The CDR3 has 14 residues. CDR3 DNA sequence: TGTGCCAGCAGCTTAGCGCGGGTGGCCGGGGAGCTGTTTTTT. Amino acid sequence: CASSLARVAGELFF.

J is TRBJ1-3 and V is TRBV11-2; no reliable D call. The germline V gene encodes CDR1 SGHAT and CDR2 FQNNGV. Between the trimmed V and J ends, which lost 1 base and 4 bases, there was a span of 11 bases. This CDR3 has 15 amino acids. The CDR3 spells CASSLVLSAGNTIYF. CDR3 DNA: TGTGCCAGCAGCTTAGTATTGAGTGCGGGAAACACCATATATTTT.

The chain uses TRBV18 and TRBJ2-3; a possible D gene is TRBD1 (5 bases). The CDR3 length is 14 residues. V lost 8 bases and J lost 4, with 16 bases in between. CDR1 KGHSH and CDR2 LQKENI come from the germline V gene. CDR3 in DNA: TGTGCCAGCCGTCGGCAGACAGCCTCAGATACGCAGTATTTT. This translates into CASRRQTASDTQYF.

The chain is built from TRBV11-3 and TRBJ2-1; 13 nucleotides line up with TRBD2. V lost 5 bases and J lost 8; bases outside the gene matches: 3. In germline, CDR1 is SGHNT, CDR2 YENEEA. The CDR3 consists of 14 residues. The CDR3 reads CASSRTSGSYEQFF. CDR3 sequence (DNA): TGTGCCAGCAGCCGGACTAGCGGGAGCTATGAGCAGTTCTTC.

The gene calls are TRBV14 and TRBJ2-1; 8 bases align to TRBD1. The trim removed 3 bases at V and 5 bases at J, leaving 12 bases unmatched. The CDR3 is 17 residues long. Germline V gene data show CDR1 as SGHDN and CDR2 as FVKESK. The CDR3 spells CASSHGTGLGNHNEQFF. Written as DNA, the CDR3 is TGTGCCAGCAGCCACGGGACAGGTCTGGGCAATCACAATGAGCAGTTCTTC.

The CDR3, as DNA: TGTGCCAGCTCACCCGTTTCCGGGGGCGGGGGTACTGAAGCTTTCTTT. It translates to CASSPVSGGGGTEAFF. This sequence joins TRBV18 and TRBJ1-1, with D perhaps TRBD1 (6 bases). CDR3 length equals 16 residues. Per germline, CDR1 KGHSH and CDR2 LQKENI. The V end was cut by 3 bases, the J end by 5 bases, with 19 bases between.

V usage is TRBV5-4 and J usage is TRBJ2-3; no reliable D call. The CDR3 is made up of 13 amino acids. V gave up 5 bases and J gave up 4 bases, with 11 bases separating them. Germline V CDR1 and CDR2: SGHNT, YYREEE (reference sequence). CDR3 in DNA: TGTGCCAGCAGACTACCCCGGTCAGATACGCAGTATTTT. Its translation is CASRLPRSDTQYF.

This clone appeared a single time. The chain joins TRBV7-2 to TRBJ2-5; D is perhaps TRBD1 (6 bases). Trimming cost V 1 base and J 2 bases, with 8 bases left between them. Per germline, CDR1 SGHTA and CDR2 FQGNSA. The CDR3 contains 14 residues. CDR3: CASSLDRAQETQYF. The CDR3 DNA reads TGTGCCAGCAGCTTAGACAGGGCTCAAGAGACCCAGTACTTC.

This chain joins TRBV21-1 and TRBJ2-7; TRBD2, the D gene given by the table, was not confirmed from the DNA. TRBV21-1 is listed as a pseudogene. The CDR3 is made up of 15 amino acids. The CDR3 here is CASSKASGSPYEQYV. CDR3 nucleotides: TGTGCCAGCAGCAAAGCTAGCGGGAGTCCCTACGAGCAGTACGTC.

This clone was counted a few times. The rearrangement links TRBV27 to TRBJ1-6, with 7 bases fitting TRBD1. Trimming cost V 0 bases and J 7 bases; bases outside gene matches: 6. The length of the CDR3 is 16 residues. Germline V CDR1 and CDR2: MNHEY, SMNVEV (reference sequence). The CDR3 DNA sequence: TGTGCCAGCAGTTTATCGAGGGGGCGAGGGAATTCACCCCTCCACTTT. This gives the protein CASSLSRGRGNSPLHF.

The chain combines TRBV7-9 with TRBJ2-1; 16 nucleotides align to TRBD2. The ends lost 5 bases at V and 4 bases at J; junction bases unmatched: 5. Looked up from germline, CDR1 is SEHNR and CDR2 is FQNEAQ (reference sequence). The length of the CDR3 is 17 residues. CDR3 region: CASSRPGLAGGYNEQFF. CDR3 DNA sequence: TGTGCCAGCAGCCGCCCGGGACTAGCGGGGGGGTACAATGAGCAGTTCTTC.

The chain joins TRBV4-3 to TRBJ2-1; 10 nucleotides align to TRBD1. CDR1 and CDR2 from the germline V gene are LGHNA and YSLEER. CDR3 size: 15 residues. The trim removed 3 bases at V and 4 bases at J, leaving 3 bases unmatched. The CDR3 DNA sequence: TGCGCCAGCAGCCAGGGACAGGGGTGGTACAATGAGCAGTTCTTC. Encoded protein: CASSQGQGWYNEQFF.

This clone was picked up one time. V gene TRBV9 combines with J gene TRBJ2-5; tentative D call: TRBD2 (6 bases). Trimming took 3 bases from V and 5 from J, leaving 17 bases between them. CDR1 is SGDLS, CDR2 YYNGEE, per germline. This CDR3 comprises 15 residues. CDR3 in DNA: TGTGCCAGCAGCGGTCCAGCGGGCTTGGGGGAGACCCAGTACTTC. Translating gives CASSGPAGLGETQYF.

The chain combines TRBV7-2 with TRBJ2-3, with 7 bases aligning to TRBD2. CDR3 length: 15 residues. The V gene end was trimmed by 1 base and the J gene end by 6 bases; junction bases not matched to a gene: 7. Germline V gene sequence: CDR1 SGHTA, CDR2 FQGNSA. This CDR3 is CASSLDGREQDTQYF. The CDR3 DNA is TGTGCCAGCAGCTTAGATGGGCGGGAGCAGGATACGCAGTATTTT.

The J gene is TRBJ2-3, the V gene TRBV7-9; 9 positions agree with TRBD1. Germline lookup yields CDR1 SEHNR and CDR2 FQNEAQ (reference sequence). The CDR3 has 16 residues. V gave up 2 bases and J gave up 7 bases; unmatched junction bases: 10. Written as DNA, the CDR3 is TGTGCCAGCAGCTTATCCATGGGACAGGGATTACATACGCAGTATTTT. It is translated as CASSLSMGQGLHTQYF. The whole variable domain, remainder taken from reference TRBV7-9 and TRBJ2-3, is DTGVSQNPRHKITKRGQNVTFRCDPISEHNRLYWYRQTLGQGPEFLTYFQNEAQLEKSRLLSDRFSAERPKGSFSTLEIQRTEQGDSAMYLCASSLSMGQGLHTQYFGPGTRLTVL.

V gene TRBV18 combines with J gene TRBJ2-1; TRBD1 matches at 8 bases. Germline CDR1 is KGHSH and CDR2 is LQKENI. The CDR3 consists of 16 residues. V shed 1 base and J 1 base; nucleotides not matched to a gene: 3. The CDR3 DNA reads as TGTGCCAGCTCACCACTAGGACAGGGATCCTACAATGAGCAGTTCTTC. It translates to CASSPLGQGSYNEQFF.

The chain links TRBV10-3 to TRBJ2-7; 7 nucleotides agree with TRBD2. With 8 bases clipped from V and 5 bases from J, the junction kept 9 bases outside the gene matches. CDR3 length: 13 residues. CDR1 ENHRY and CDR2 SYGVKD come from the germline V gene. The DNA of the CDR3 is TGTGCCATCGGACCGGGACTACCCGACGAGCAGTACTTC. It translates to CAIGPGLPDEQYF.

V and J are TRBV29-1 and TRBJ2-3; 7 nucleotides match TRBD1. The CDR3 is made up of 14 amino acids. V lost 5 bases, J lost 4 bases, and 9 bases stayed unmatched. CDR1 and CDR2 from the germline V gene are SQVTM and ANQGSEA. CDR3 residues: CSVCRDSVPDTQYF. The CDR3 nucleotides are TGCAGCGTTTGTCGGGACAGTGTGCCAGATACGCAGTATTTT.

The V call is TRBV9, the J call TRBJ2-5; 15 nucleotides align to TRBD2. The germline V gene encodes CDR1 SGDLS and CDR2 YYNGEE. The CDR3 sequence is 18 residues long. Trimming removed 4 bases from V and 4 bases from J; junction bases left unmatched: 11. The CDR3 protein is CASSRSGTSGRNGETQYF. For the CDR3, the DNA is TGTGCCAGCAGCAGATCCGGGACTAGCGGGAGGAATGGAGAGACCCAGTACTTC.

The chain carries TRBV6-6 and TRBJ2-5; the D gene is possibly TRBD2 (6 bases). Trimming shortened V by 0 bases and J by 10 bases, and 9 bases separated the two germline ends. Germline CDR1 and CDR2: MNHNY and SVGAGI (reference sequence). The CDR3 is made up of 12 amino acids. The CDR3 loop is CASSYSPGSQYF. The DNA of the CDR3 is TGTGCCAGCAGTTACTCCCCCGGGAGCCAGTACTTC.

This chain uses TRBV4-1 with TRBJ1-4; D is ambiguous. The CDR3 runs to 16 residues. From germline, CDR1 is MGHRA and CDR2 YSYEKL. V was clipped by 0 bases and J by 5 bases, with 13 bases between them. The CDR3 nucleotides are TGCGCCAGCAGCCAAGATCAGTTAACCCCGAATGAAAAACTGTTTTTT. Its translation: CASSQDQLTPNEKLFF.

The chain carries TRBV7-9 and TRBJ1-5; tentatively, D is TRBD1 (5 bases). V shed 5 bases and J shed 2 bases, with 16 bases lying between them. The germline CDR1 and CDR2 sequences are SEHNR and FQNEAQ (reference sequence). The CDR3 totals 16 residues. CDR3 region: CASSPGGGSRNQPQHF. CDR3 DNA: TGTGCCAGCAGCCCCGGCGGGGGGTCCCGCAATCAGCCCCAGCATTTT.